These 21 T cell receptor beta chains share one sample of origin, sequenced in a study of long-term antiretroviral therapy in people with HIV. Version v3.0 of the immunoSEQ assay ran at survey level. Sequencing used immunoSEQ multiplex PCR; TCRdb keeps in-frame clones, though not all of them. The sample has 20,000 to 25,000 clones; roughly 76% are singletons. Here the sequenced sample was unsorted PBMCs, taken 1.1 years before starting antiretroviral therapy. The receptors derive from a woman aged 40-49 years with HIV.

This rearrangement joins TRBV11-2 to TRBJ1-4; tentative D call: TRBD1 (6 bases). Trimming stripped 0 bases from V and 5 bases from J, with 10 bases between. The CDR3 length is 15 residues. The germline V gene encodes CDR1 SGHAT and CDR2 FQNNGV. CDR3: CASSLDRGSNEKLFF. CDR3 sequence (DNA): TGTGCCAGCAGCTTAGACAGGGGATCAAATGAAAAACTGTTTTTT.

The chain employs TRBV9 and TRBJ2-7; 7 bases fit TRBD1. Germline-derived CDR1 and CDR2 are SGDLS and YYNGEE. The CDR3 spans 14 residues. Unmatched junction bases numbered 5, after V lost 3 bases and J lost 2 bases. This chain's CDR3 is CASSAGTATYEQYF. In nucleotides, the CDR3 is TGTGCCAGCAGCGCAGGGACAGCAACCTACGAGCAGTACTTC. Full variable domain (outside the CDR3, taken from reference TRBV9 and TRBJ2-7): DSGVTQTPKHLITATGQRVTLRCSPRSGDLSVYWYQQSLDQGLQFLIQYYNGEERAKGNILERFSAQQFPDLHSELNLSSLELGDSALYFCASSAGTATYEQYFGPGTRLTVT.

V usage is TRBV6-1 and J usage is TRBJ2-1; 15 bases line up with TRBD2. Germline lookup yields CDR1 MNHNS and CDR2 SASEGT. The CDR3 runs to 14 residues. Losses at the gene ends were 10 bases for V and 9 bases for J; bases not matched to a gene: 7. CDR3 residues: CATRPGLAGGEQFF. CDR3 sequence (DNA): TGTGCCACCCGACCGGGACTAGCGGGAGGTGAGCAGTTCTTC.

The chain employs TRBV5-1 and TRBJ2-7, with 8 positions matching TRBD2. Per germline, CDR1 SGHRS and CDR2 YFSETQ. The CDR3 covers 15 residues. V trimming: 0 bases; J trimming: 4 bases; junction bases outside the gene matches: 6. CDR3 sequence reads: CASSLEASGLYEQYF. CDR3 DNA sequence: TGCGCCAGCAGCTTGGAGGCTAGCGGGCTTTACGAGCAGTACTTC.

The chain combines TRBV5-1 with TRBJ2-3, with D perhaps TRBD2 (6 bases). Trimming left V 3 bases short and J 3 bases short, with 17 bases between. The CDR3 consists of 16 residues. The V gene's germline CDR1 is SGHRS and CDR2 YFSETQ. CDR3 DNA sequence: TGCGCCAGCAGCTCCGGCGGGGATATCCGAACAGATACGCAGTATTTT. It is translated as CASSSGGDIRTDTQYF.

This chain links TRBV2 with TRBJ1-1; D gene ambiguous. V lost 4 bases to trimming and J lost 0 bases, with 6 bases between them. There are 13 residues in the CDR3. CDR1 is SNHLY, CDR2 FYNNEI, per germline. CDR3 amino acids: CASSVSVNTEAFF. In nucleotides, the CDR3 is TGTGCCAGCAGTGTGTCAGTGAACACTGAAGCTTTCTTT.

This clone was seen just once. This chain connects TRBV18 to TRBJ2-1; 8 bases line up with TRBD1. The CDR3 has 13 residues. After removal of 7 bases from V and 8 bases from J, the junction contained 7 bases not matched to a gene. Germline lookup yields CDR1 KGHSH and CDR2 LQKENI. CDR3 DNA: TGTGCCAGCTACCTGACAGGGGATCATGAGCAGTTCTTC. Protein sequence: CASYLTGDHEQFF.

This clone was recorded a few times. The chain joins TRBV7-6 to TRBJ2-7, with a possible D match to TRBD1 (5 bases). The CDR3 length is 14 residues. Germline V lookup: CDR1 SGHVS, CDR2 FNYEAQ. Trimming cost V 2 bases and J 7 bases, with 15 bases left between them. CDR3 in DNA: TGTGCCAGCAGCTTACCAGGGAACTACGTAGAGCAGTACTTC. It encodes CASSLPGNYVEQYF.

The rearrangement links TRBV5-6 to TRBJ2-1; weak D call: TRBD2 (5 bases). This CDR3 has 15 amino acids. CDR1 and CDR2 from the germline V gene are SGHDT and YYEEEE. V gave up 0 bases and J gave up 2 bases, with 9 bases separating them. In DNA, the CDR3 is TGTGCCAGCAGCTTGGCTCCAGCGGCCTACAATGAGCAGTTCTTC. Translation gives CASSLAPAAYNEQFF.

In nucleotides, the CDR3 is TGTGCCAGCAGCTTAGACTCAATATATGGCTACACCTTC. It specifies CASSLDSIYGYTF. J is TRBJ1-2 and V is TRBV7-9; no clear D. V gave up 1 base and J gave up 5 bases, with 8 bases separating them. CDR3 length: 13 residues. From germline, CDR1 is SEHNR and CDR2 FQNEAQ (reference sequence).

The sample holds a few counts of this clone. The chain has TRBV4-3 and TRBJ2-1; tentatively, D is TRBD1 (5 bases). Germline lookup yields CDR1 LGHNA and CDR2 YSLEER. There are 15 residues in the CDR3. Trimming shortened V by 0 bases and J by 4 bases, and 10 bases separated the two germline ends. This CDR3 reads CASSQDRVSYNEQFF. The CDR3 nucleotides read TGCGCCAGCAGCCAAGACAGGGTATCTTACAATGAGCAGTTCTTC.

This clone came up a few times. CDR3 sequence reads: CASTPGTGELFF. CDR3 bases: TGCGCCAGCACCCCCGGCACCGGGGAGCTGTTTTTT. The J gene is TRBJ2-2, the V gene TRBV10-1; D call uncertain. Trimming left V 7 bases short and J 4 bases short, with 7 bases between. The length of the CDR3 is 12 residues. Looked up from germline, CDR1 is WNHNN and CDR2 is SYGVQD (reference sequence).

The chain employs TRBV29-1 and TRBJ2-1; TRBD2 matches at 7 bases. J lost 11 bases, V lost 1 base, and 5 bases had no gene match. CDR3 length equals 12 residues. Germline V gene lookup returns CDR1 SQVTM and CDR2 ANQGSEA. Here the CDR3 DNA reads TGCAGCGTTGAAGCCTCAGGGACTAAGCAGTTCTTC. Its translation: CSVEASGTKQFF.

This clone has just a few counts. V and J are TRBV25-1 and TRBJ2-7, with D unclear. From germline, CDR1 is MGHDK and CDR2 SYGVNS. This CDR3 is 15 amino acids long. The germline V and J ends were trimmed by 5 bases and 0 bases, with 14 bases remaining between them. The CDR3 sequence is CASSPRLAGSYEQYF. DNA of the CDR3: TGTGCCAGCAGTCCTCGGTTGGCCGGCTCCTACGAGCAGTACTTC.

The rearrangement links TRBV7-9 to TRBJ2-7; D is possibly TRBD2 (5 bases). This CDR3 comprises 14 residues. V was clipped by 3 bases and J by 0 bases, with 9 bases between them. Germline CDR1 and CDR2: SEHNR and FQNEAQ (reference sequence). CDR3 DNA: TGTGCCAGCAGCTTCCGGGAAAGCTCCTACGAGCAGTACTTC. Translation gives CASSFRESSYEQYF.

This sequence joins TRBV10-1 and TRBJ2-5, with 9 bases that match TRBD2. The CDR3 loop spans 16 amino acids. Losses at the gene ends were 0 bases for V and 1 base for J; bases not matched to a gene: 3. Germline CDR1 WNHNN, CDR2 SYGVQD (reference sequence). The CDR3 protein is CASSESRGGAQETQYF. The CDR3 nucleotides are TGCGCCAGCAGTGAGTCGCGCGGGGGGGCCCAAGAGACCCAGTACTTC.

The V gene is TRBV5-1, the J gene TRBJ1-2; no definite D call. The CDR3 runs 14 residues. Germline loops: CDR1 SGHRS, CDR2 YFSETQ. The V and J ends lost 4 bases and 10 bases respectively, with 20 bases between them. The CDR3 region is CASSPRAVGEAYTF. As DNA, the CDR3 is TGCGCCAGCAGCCCCCGTGCGGTCGGGGAAGCCTACACCTTC.

This chain links TRBV7-9 with TRBJ1-2; D is possibly TRBD1 (5 bases). Germline CDR1 is SEHNR and CDR2 is FQNEAQ (reference sequence). V lost 4 bases and J 0 bases, leaving 15 bases between the germline ends. The CDR3 sequence is 16 residues long. The CDR3 region is CASSSGADLANYGYTF. The CDR3 DNA follows: TGTGCCAGCAGCTCTGGGGCGGATCTAGCTAACTATGGCTACACCTTC.

The gene calls are TRBV29-1 and TRBJ1-2, with 9 nucleotides matching TRBD1. Germline CDR1 and CDR2: SQVTM and ANQGSEA. The CDR3 length is 13 residues. After removal of 7 bases from V and 3 bases from J, the junction contained 6 bases not matched to a gene. In DNA, the CDR3 is TGCAGCGACAGACAGGGGGGGGACTATGGCTACACCTTC. Its protein is CSDRQGGDYGYTF.

This rearrangement joins TRBV19 to TRBJ2-7; tentatively, D is TRBD1 (5 bases). V lost 4 bases and J lost 3, with 13 bases in between. Germline assignment: CDR1 LNHDA and CDR2 SQIVND (reference sequence). The CDR3 has 14 amino acids. CDR3 protein: CASSTRQGHYEQYF. The CDR3 DNA is TGTGCCAGTAGTACCCGTCAGGGCCACTACGAGCAGTACTTC.

The sample holds a few counts of this clone. V usage is TRBV5-1 and J usage is TRBJ2-1; the match to TRBD1 covers 8 bases. V lost 0 bases and J lost 8; bases outside the gene matches: 4. Germline V gene data show CDR1 as SGHRS and CDR2 as YFSETQ. The CDR3 loop spans 14 amino acids. CDR3 sequence: CASSLVAGGDEQFF. The CDR3 nucleotides are TGCGCCAGCAGCTTGGTAGCAGGGGGCGATGAGCAGTTCTTC.